The clone carrying this T cell receptor beta chain was detected a few times. The antigen remains undetermined. The CDR3 is made up of 14 amino acids. The ends were cut back, 5 bases at V and 6 bases at J, with 17 bases in the middle. Germline V lookup: CDR1 DFQATT, CDR2 SNEGSKA (reference sequence). TCRdb independently ran MiXCR on the RT-PCR reads; one entry per CDR3 protein. In the table there are 500,000 or so distinct CDR3 sequences, approximately 15% of which are singletons. The record originates from a study of response to subunit inactivated influenza vaccine. Overall study findings and caveats: A suggestion made by the authors is that each seasonal influenza vaccination recruits few new T cells.

The sequencing used CD4+ T cells sorted from PBMCs, collected 23 to 25 months after vaccination. This receptor was identified in a man aged 50-75 years who received an inactivated influenza vaccine. The chain is built from TRBV20-1 and TRBJ1-5; no clear D gene. CDR3 nucleotide sequence: TGCAGTGCTCCTCAGTTTGCGGGGAGTCAGCCCCAGCATTTT. Its protein is CSAPQFAGSQPQHF.